This is a list of T cell receptor beta chains from one sample in a study of beta chain features in type 1 diabetes. Clones were sequenced by immunoSEQ multiplex PCR, and TCRdb holds only the in-frame ones, with some missing. This sample has a few hundred thousand clones, with more than 11% found just once. Sample: naive CD4+ T cells from blood. Every receptor here comes from a man aged 30 to 45 with type 1 diabetes. Both conserved end residues are part of each CDR3. Each record gives: clone size, J gene, D gene, V gene, CDR3 protein, CDR3 DNA. The D gene is left open where the match is weak. Clone size is shown for a subset of rows, as once, few, many or a class of expanded clone.

size: .; J: TRBJ1-1; D: .; V: TRBV5-1; CDR3: CASSLIAAPNTEAFF; DNA: TGCGCCAGCAGCTTGATAGCGGCCCCGAACACTGAAGCTTTCTTT
size: .; J: TRBJ2-7; D: TRBD1; V: TRBV7-9; CDR3: CASSLDRGAYEQYF; DNA: TGTGCCAGCAGCTTAGACAGGGGGGCCTACGAGCAGTACTTC
size: few; J: TRBJ1-3; D: .; V: TRBV7-9; CDR3: CASGTSGNTIYF; DNA: TGTGCCAGCGGGACATCTGGAAACACCATATATTTT
size: .; J: TRBJ2-3; D: TRBD2; V: TRBV11-3; CDR3: CASSLLAGGVTDTQYF; DNA: TGTGCCAGCAGCCTGCTAGCGGGGGGGGTCACAGATACGCAGTATTTT
size: .; J: TRBJ1-2; D: .; V: TRBV19; CDR3: CATGAGADFRYTF; DNA: TGTGCCACTGGCGCAGGGGCGGACTTTCGCTACACCTTC
size: few; J: TRBJ2-2; D: TRBD2; V: TRBV7-2; CDR3: CASSLVPSGNTGELFF; DNA: TGTGCCAGCAGCTTAGTCCCTAGCGGGAACACCGGGGAGCTGTTTTTT
size: few; J: TRBJ2-6; D: .; V: TRBV19; CDR3: CASSFQGLSGANVLTF; DNA: TGTGCCAGTAGTTTCCAGGGCCTCTCTGGGGCCAACGTCCTGACTTTC
size: .; J: TRBJ1-4; D: TRBD1; V: TRBV18; CDR3: CASSPPGQGGEKLFF; DNA: TGTGCCAGCTCACCCCCGGGACAGGGAGGCGAAAAACTGTTTTTT
size: few; J: TRBJ2-1; D: TRBD2; V: TRBV19; CDR3: CATSLGTSGSDEQFF; DNA: TGTGCCACCTCCTTGGGGACTAGCGGGAGCGATGAGCAGTTCTTC
size: .; J: TRBJ1-2; D: TRBD1; V: TRBV7-2; CDR3: CASSTRQGTYGYTF; DNA: TGTGCCAGCAGCACCAGACAGGGTACCTATGGCTACACCTTC
size: few; J: TRBJ2-4; D: .; V: TRBV6-1; CDR3: CASSEETTKNIQYF; DNA: TGTGCCAGCAGTGAAGAAACAACCAAAAACATTCAGTACTTC
size: few; J: TRBJ1-2; D: TRBD1; V: TRBV7-9; CDR3: CASSLGDSGYTF; DNA: TGTGCCAGCAGCTTAGGGGACAGCGGCTACACCTTC
size: .; J: TRBJ1-1; D: .; V: TRBV19; CDR3: CASSITGNTEAFF; DNA: TGTGCCAGTAGTATAACGGGGAACACTGAAGCTTTCTTT
size: .; J: TRBJ2-7; D: .; V: TRBV7-9; CDR3: CASSLSGGGGYEQYF; DNA: TGTGCCAGCAGCCTTTCTGGGGGGGGCGGATACGAGCAGTACTTC
size: few; J: TRBJ2-2; D: .; V: TRBV4-2; CDR3: CASSLGLLTGELFF; DNA: TGTGCCAGCAGCCTGGGACTCCTCACCGGGGAGCTGTTTTTT
size: few; J: TRBJ2-3; D: .; V: TRBV5-4; CDR3: CASSSSGSTDTQYF; DNA: TGTGCCAGCAGCTCAAGCGGTTCCACAGATACGCAGTATTTT
size: .; J: TRBJ2-5; D: .; V: TRBV7-2; CDR3: CASSATSLRETQYF; DNA: TGTGCCAGCAGCGCCACTAGCTTGAGAGAGACCCAGTACTTC
size: few; J: TRBJ1-5; D: .; V: TRBV19; CDR3: CASNLQGYSNQPQHF; DNA: TGTGCCAGTAATCTCCAGGGTTATAGCAATCAGCCCCAGCATTTT
size: few; J: TRBJ1-1; D: TRBD1; V: TRBV25-1; CDR3: CASSGQGFGTEAFF; DNA: TGTGCCAGCAGTGGACAGGGGTTTGGCACTGAAGCTTTCTTT
size: .; J: TRBJ2-7; D: TRBD1; V: TRBV2; CDR3: CASSEGLWRTGGYEQYF; DNA: TGTGCCAGCAGTGAAGGGTTATGGCGGACAGGGGGCTACGAGCAGTACTTC
size: .; J: TRBJ2-4; D: .; V: TRBV6-5; CDR3: CATQAGVGNIQYF; DNA: TGTGCCACCCAGGCAGGGGTTGGAAACATTCAGTACTTC
size: .; J: TRBJ2-5; D: TRBD2; V: TRBV29-1; CDR3: CSVEDRRWREGRETQYF; DNA: TGCAGCGTTGAAGATCGTAGGTGGCGGGAGGGCCGAGAGACCCAGTACTTC
size: .; J: TRBJ1-1; D: .; V: TRBV29-1; CDR3: CSVRRGLIPNTEAFF; DNA: TGCAGCGTTCGCAGGGGCCTAATCCCCAACACTGAAGCTTTCTTT
size: .; J: TRBJ1-3; D: .; V: TRBV15; CDR3: CATTPGGSGNTIYF; DNA: TGTGCCACCACCCCCGGGGGGTCCGGAAACACCATATATTTT
size: few; J: TRBJ2-7; D: .; V: TRBV15; CDR3: CATSRDVDTKQYF; DNA: TGTGCCACCAGCAGAGACGTCGACACCAAGCAGTACTTC
size: .; J: TRBJ2-5; D: TRBD1; V: TRBV5-1; CDR3: CASSWGADRDGETQYF; DNA: TGCGCCAGCAGCTGGGGAGCGGACAGGGATGGGGAGACCCAGTACTTC
size: few; J: TRBJ2-5; D: .; V: TRBV4-2; CDR3: CASSQDLLRETQYF; DNA: TGTGCCAGCAGCCAAGATCTTTTGAGGGAGACCCAGTACTTC
size: few; J: TRBJ1-5; D: .; V: TRBV5-1; CDR3: CASSREDPNNQPQHF; DNA: TGCGCCAGCAGCAGGGAGGACCCCAACAATCAGCCCCAGCATTTT
size: few; J: TRBJ1-2; D: TRBD1; V: TRBV29-1; CDR3: CSVRQRDRAYGYTF; DNA: TGCAGCGTTCGTCAGCGGGACAGGGCCTATGGCTACACCTTC